Listed here are 18 T cell receptor beta chains from one sample, sequenced in a study of T cell responses to AZD1222 COVID-19 vaccine. The data were produced by immunoSEQ multiplex PCR, yet TCRdb's version contains in-frame clones alone and is incomplete. The profile shows roughly 140,000 clones, about 86% of them singletons. The sample consisted of peripheral blood, taken on day 0 of AZD1222 vaccination. These receptors came from an adult in good health.

The chain recombines TRBV28 with TRBJ2-5, with D possibly being TRBD1 (6 bases). Trimming pared 5 bases from V and 5 bases from J, leaving 18 bases between. The CDR3 sequence is 15 residues long. The V gene's germline CDR1 is MDHEN and CDR2 SYDVKM. Here the CDR3 DNA reads TGTGCCAGCAGTCCCGGGACAACAAGGAGGGAGACCCAGTACTTC. Protein sequence: CASSPGTTRRETQYF.

The J gene is TRBJ2-3, the V gene TRBV21-1; TRBD2 was called by the table and not checked on the DNA. TRBV21-1 is recorded as a pseudogene. The CDR3 is 19 amino acids. The CDR3 region is CASSPPAPESSALTDTQYF. Written as DNA, the CDR3 is TGTGCCAGCAGCCCTCCGGCACCAGAGTCTAGCGCACTCACAGATACGCAGTATTTT.

This chain connects TRBV6-5 to TRBJ2-7; no reliable D call. CDR1 and CDR2 (germline): MNHEY, SVGAGI. This CDR3 spans 12 amino acids. V was shortened by 6 bases and J by 2 bases, with 8 bases between the two germline ends. The DNA of the CDR3 is TGTGCCAGCAGACCCGATCCCTACGAGCAGTACTTC. It yields the protein CASRPDPYEQYF.

The rearrangement links TRBV5-1 to TRBJ1-2, with 7 bases that match TRBD1. Germline CDR1 and CDR2: SGHRS and YFSETQ. The CDR3 totals 17 residues. The V segment lost 0 bases and the J segment 3 bases; nucleotides outside the gene matches: 11. The CDR3 spells CASSLAAVTGKDYGYTF. CDR3 DNA sequence: TGCGCCAGCAGCTTGGCCGCAGTGACAGGGAAGGACTATGGCTACACCTTC. The entire variable domain, with the rest obtained from reference TRBV5-1 and TRBJ1-2, is as follows: KAGVTQTPRYLIKTRGQQVTLSCSPISGHRSVSWYQQTPGQGLQFLFEYFSETQRNKGNFPGRFSGRQFSNSRSEMNVSTLELGDSALYLCASSLAAVTGKDYGYTFGSGTRLTVV.

The CDR3 DNA reads as TGTGCCAGCTCAGAGACTAGCGTTACTAGCACAGATACGCAGTATTTT. It specifies CASSETSVTSTDTQYF. This chain joins TRBV18 and TRBJ2-3; 8 nucleotides align to TRBD2. V shed 5 bases, J shed 0 bases, and the junction held 7 bases outside the gene matches. The CDR3 extends over 16 amino acids. Germline-derived CDR1 and CDR2 are KGHSH and LQKENI.

In its sample, this clone was seen once. CDR3 sequence (DNA): TGTGCCAGCACAGGGAAGACTGAAGCTTTCTTT. It codes for CASTGKTEAFF. The chain is built from TRBV28 and TRBJ1-1; TRBD1 is a possible D gene (5 bases). Trimming shortened V by 7 bases and J by 5 bases, and 8 bases separated the two germline ends. CDR1 and CDR2 from the germline V gene are MDHEN and SYDVKM. This CDR3 contains 11 residues.

This clone was observed a single time. The genes are TRBV13 and TRBJ1-1, with unresolved D. In germline, CDR1 is PRHDT, CDR2 FYEKMQ (reference sequence). With 1 base removed from V and 1 base from J, the gap between germline ends came to 7 bases. This CDR3 spans 14 amino acids. CDR3 sequence reads: CASSLVKENTEAFF. For the CDR3, the DNA is TGTGCCAGCAGCTTAGTAAAGGAGAACACTGAAGCTTTCTTT.

The chain carries TRBV4-1 and TRBJ1-1; unclear D gene. The CDR3 covers 14 residues. Trimming stripped 8 bases from V and 1 base from J, with 14 bases between. The germline gives CDR1 MGHRA, CDR2 YSYEKL. The CDR3 nucleotides read TGCGCCAGCGGAGACCGCCTAGGGAACACTGAAGCTTTCTTT. It specifies CASGDRLGNTEAFF.

A remark on this clone: Other DNA sequences of this sample code for an identical CDR3. V gene TRBV7-2 combines with J gene TRBJ1-2; TRBD1 is a possible D gene (5 bases). The V end lost 4 bases, the J end lost 5 bases, and 11 bases lay between the germline ends. The length of the CDR3 is 13 residues. Germline loops: CDR1 SGHTA, CDR2 FQGNSA. In DNA form, the CDR3 reads TGTGCCAGCAGCTCCGGGACCCCGTATGGCTACACCTTC. It yields the protein CASSSGTPYGYTF.

Only a few counts were recorded for this clone. The chain has TRBV30 and TRBJ1-5; D unresolved. The CDR3 contains 14 residues. CDR1 and CDR2 (germline): GTSNPN, SVGIG (reference sequence). Trimming took 1 base from V and 0 from J, leaving 7 bases between them. In DNA, the CDR3 is TGTGCCTGGAGTGGGAGTAATAGCAATCAGCCCCAGCATTTT. Protein: CAWSGSNSNQPQHF.

The rearrangement links TRBV19 to TRBJ1-1, with TRBD1 matching over 7 bases. Looked up from germline, CDR1 is LNHDA and CDR2 is SQIVND (reference sequence). The CDR3 loop spans 14 amino acids. The J segment lost 1 base and the V segment lost 7 bases, leaving 6 bases of the junction unmatched. In DNA form, the CDR3 reads TGTGCCAGTACCCCGGGACAGCAGAACACTGAAGCTTTCTTT. Protein product: CASTPGQQNTEAFF.

The rearrangement uses TRBV7-9 and TRBJ2-1; a possible D gene is TRBD2 (6 bases). The length of the CDR3 is 16 residues. V was pared by 7 bases and J by 1 base, with 17 bases between. Germline-derived CDR1 and CDR2 are SEHNR and FQNEAQ (reference sequence). CDR3 region: CASIGGTGPSYNEQFF. DNA for the CDR3: TGTGCCAGCATCGGGGGAACAGGACCTTCCTACAATGAGCAGTTCTTC.

This chain links TRBV5-1 with TRBJ2-7; D assignment may be TRBD1 or TRBD2 (7 bases each). Trimming stripped 0 bases from V and 6 bases from J, with 19 bases between. CDR1 SGHRS and CDR2 YFSETQ come from the germline V gene. The CDR3 sequence is 16 residues long. CDR3 region: CASSLGEEGGGREQYF. DNA for the CDR3: TGCGCCAGCAGCTTGGGCGAAGAGGGAGGGGGCCGCGAGCAGTACTTC.

The rearrangement links TRBV4-2 to TRBJ1-1; 8 bases align to TRBD1. The germline V gene encodes CDR1 LGHNA and CDR2 YNFKEQ. The CDR3 spans 15 residues. V lost 4 bases to trimming and J lost 1 base; unmatched junction nucleotides: 5. The CDR3 DNA is TGTGCCAGCAGCCGCGGACAGGGTTCGAACACTGAAGCTTTCTTT. Encoded protein: CASSRGQGSNTEAFF.

This chain uses TRBV18 with TRBJ2-2, with D perhaps TRBD1 (5 bases). Germline CDR1 is KGHSH and CDR2 is LQKENI. The CDR3 is made up of 14 amino acids. Trimming removed 0 bases from V and 4 bases from J, with 6 bases in between. As DNA, the CDR3 is TGTGCCAGCTCACCACCCAGGGCCACCGGGGAGCTGTTTTTT. It yields the protein CASSPPRATGELFF.

This clone appeared once. This sequence joins TRBV20-1 and TRBJ1-2; D remains ambiguous. Germline V CDR1 and CDR2: DFQATT, SNEGSKA (reference sequence). There are 11 residues in the CDR3. The V end was cut by 3 bases, the J end by 6 bases, with 8 bases between. The CDR3 loop reads CSARSGDGYTF. CDR3 DNA: TGCAGTGCTAGGTCGGGAGATGGCTACACCTTC.

This clone was seen just once. CDR3 bases: TGTGCCAGCAGTGGGGCAACAGGGAGGGGGAACACTGAAGCTTTCTTT. Translated, it gives CASSGATGRGNTEAFF. The rearrangement joins TRBV6-1 to TRBJ1-1, with a tentative D call TRBD1 (6 bases). In germline, CDR1 is MNHNS, CDR2 SASEGT. CDR3 length equals 16 residues. With 4 bases removed from V and 1 base from J, the gap between germline ends came to 16 bases.

The genes are TRBV7-8 and TRBJ1-2; D unresolved. Between the trimmed V and J ends, which lost 0 bases and 2 bases, there was a span of 7 bases. Germline V lookup: CDR1 SGHVS, CDR2 FQNEAQ. The CDR3 totals 14 residues. Here the CDR3 reads CASSLAPGNYGYTF. DNA of the CDR3: TGTGCCAGCAGCTTAGCGCCGGGAAACTATGGCTACACCTTC.